These T cell receptor beta chains were read from a single sample in a study of T cells in tuberculosis. Profiling relied on immunoSEQ multiplex PCR, and the TCRdb table lists in-frame clones only, not all of them. Of 25,000 to 40,000 clones listed, about 85% are singletons. The sample in question was PBMCs, obtained at tuberculosis diagnosis. These receptor sequences come from an adult with tuberculosis. The CDR3 runs from the conserved cysteine through the conserved F or W. D genes are given only for firm matches. A row's size may be missing; if present it is once, few, many or a size class.

V: TRBV7-6; D: -; J: TRBJ2-7; size: -; DNA: TGTGCCAGCAGCTTAGACCTGGGGGGCTCCTACGAGCAGTACTTC; CDR3: CASSLDLGGSYEQYF
V: TRBV28; D: -; J: TRBJ1-2; size: large; DNA: TGTGCCAGCAGTTTATCACAGGGTGACGAGTACTACACCTTC; CDR3: CASSLSQGDEYYTF
V: TRBV7-3; D: TRBD2; J: TRBJ2-3; size: -; DNA: TGTGCCAGCAGTGATAGCGGGAGCAACACAGATACGCAGTATTTT; CDR3: CASSDSGSNTDTQYF
V: TRBV5-4; D: TRBD2; J: TRBJ2-3; size: once; DNA: TGTGCCAGCAGCCCCCAGGGACTAGTCACAGATACGCAGTATTTT; CDR3: CASSPQGLVTDTQYF
V: TRBV4-3; D: -; J: TRBJ1-6; size: -; DNA: TGCGCCAGCAGCCGAGGACACTATAATTCACCCCTCCACTTT; CDR3: CASSRGHYNSPLHF
V: TRBV27; D: -; J: TRBJ1-5; size: -; DNA: TGTGCCAGCAGTTTATTGGGGGGAGATCAGCCCCAGCATTTT; CDR3: CASSLLGGDQPQHF
V: TRBV28; D: -; J: TRBJ1-1; size: -; DNA: TGTGCCAGCAGTTTAGGTAGCAGGGCTGAAGCTTTCTTT; CDR3: CASSLGSRAEAFF
V: TRBV4-1; D: -; J: TRBJ2-7; size: -; DNA: TGCGCCAGCAGCAGTCCGGACTTGACGGACGAGCAGTACTTC; CDR3: CASSSPDLTDEQYF
V: TRBV5-4; D: -; J: TRBJ2-5; size: medium-sized; DNA: TGTGCCAGCAGTAGGGGGGAGACCCAGTACTTC; CDR3: CASSRGETQYF
V: TRBV27; D: TRBD1; J: TRBJ2-5; size: once; DNA: TGTGCCAGCAGGATAACACCGGGACAGGGGGAAGAGACCCAGTACTTC; CDR3: CASRITPGQGEETQYF
V: TRBV14; D: -; J: TRBJ2-2; size: -; DNA: TGTGCCAGCAGCCCTCAGGGTTACACCGGGGAGCTGTTTTTT; CDR3: CASSPQGYTGELFF
V: TRBV28; D: TRBD1; J: TRBJ1-5; size: -; DNA: TGTGCCAGCAGTTTCACCTTCGTCCACAGGGGAGATCAGCCCCAGCATTTT; CDR3: CASSFTFVHRGDQPQHF
V: TRBV7-3; D: TRBD2; J: TRBJ2-3; size: -; DNA: TGTGCCAGCAGCCGGGGGGGCCCCCCAGATACGCAGTATTTT; CDR3: CASSRGGPPDTQYF
V: TRBV5-1; D: TRBD2; J: TRBJ2-3; size: -; DNA: TGCGCCAGCAGCTTGGGACTAGCGGGGGACACAGATACGCAGTATTTT; CDR3: CASSLGLAGDTDTQYF
V: TRBV2; D: -; J: TRBJ2-2; size: -; DNA: TGTGCCAGCAGTGAAGACCTAACCCCCACCGGGGAGCTGTTTTTT; CDR3: CASSEDLTPTGELFF
V: TRBV7-2; D: -; J: TRBJ1-2; size: -; DNA: TGTGCCAGCAGCTTAGGTACGGGTTTAGGAAGAGGCTACACCTTC; CDR3: CASSLGTGLGRGYTF
V: TRBV4-3; D: -; J: TRBJ1-2; size: -; DNA: TGCGCCAGCAGCCAAGAGGGGGCGACCGGCTATGGCTACACCTTC; CDR3: CASSQEGATGYGYTF
V: TRBV19; D: TRBD1; J: TRBJ1-4; size: -; DNA: TGTGCCAGTAGTACGAGCCTGACAGGGATAAATGAAAAACTGTTTTTT; CDR3: CASSTSLTGINEKLFF
V: TRBV15; D: TRBD1; J: TRBJ2-3; size: once; DNA: TGTGCCACCAGCAGAAGGGACAGGGCGAAAGATACGCAGTATTTT; CDR3: CATSRRDRAKDTQYF
V: TRBV4-1; D: -; J: TRBJ2-4; size: -; DNA: TGCGCCAGCAGCCGCCTGGGACTAGCCAAAAACATTCAGTACTTC; CDR3: CASSRLGLAKNIQYF
V: TRBV30; D: -; J: TRBJ2-7; size: few; DNA: TGTGCCTGGAGTGTACCCAGGTACGGCTCCTACGAGCAGTACTTC; CDR3: CAWSVPRYGSYEQYF
V: TRBV21-1; D: -; J: TRBJ2-6; size: -; DNA: TGTGCCCGCCGTATTTTCACAGGTGCTGGGGCCAACGTCCTGACTTTC; CDR3: CARRIFTGAGANVLTF